Following are 15 T cell receptor beta chains from one sample sequenced in a study of blood T cells in healthy people across ages. A second PCR of roughly 7 to 11 cycles used a sample-barcoded 5' primer and a J-beta primer mix. TCRdb passed the 5' RACE reads through MiXCR, listing each CDR3 protein once. The table shows under 1 million distinct CDR3 sequences, with around 43% occurring only once. Specimen: blood. These TCRs come from a man aged 55 to 69 in good health.

This chain uses TRBV6-1 with TRBJ1-1; D is uncertain. The germline CDR1 and CDR2 sequences are MNHNS and SASEGT. V lost 9 bases and J lost 1, with 9 bases in between. There are 12 residues in the CDR3. This chain's CDR3 is CASKTANTEAFF. CDR3 bases: TGTGCCAGTAAGACGGCGAACACTGAAGCTTTCTTT.

The chain joins TRBV28 to TRBJ2-2, with 7 bases fitting TRBD1. Germline V gene data show CDR1 as MDHEN and CDR2 as SYDVKM. Losses at the gene ends were 4 bases for V and 7 bases for J; bases not matched to a gene: 12. The CDR3 sequence is 16 residues long. CDR3 bases: TGTGCCAGCAGTTCCCGGGACAGACCTGGGAGCGGGGAGCTGTTTTTT. This encodes CASSSRDRPGSGELFF.

V is TRBV6-6 and J is TRBJ1-4; D uncertain. The CDR3 is 14 residues long. V was shortened by 10 bases and J by 2 bases, with 14 bases between the two germline ends. Germline V lookup: CDR1 MNHNY, CDR2 SVGAGI (reference sequence). The CDR3 DNA reads as TGTGCCACCTACCGGGCGGGGACTAATGAAAAACTGTTTTTT. Its protein product is CATYRAGTNEKLFF.

This chain uses TRBV3-1 with TRBJ2-6; 10 nucleotides line up with TRBD1. V shed 4 bases and J 1 base; nucleotides not matched to a gene: 7. The CDR3 runs 18 residues. Germline V lookup: CDR1 LGHDT, CDR2 YNNKEL (reference sequence). CDR3 coding DNA: TGTGCCAGCAGCCGCTTCGGACAGGGGGGATCTGGGGCCAACGTCCTGACTTTC. Translation gives CASSRFGQGGSGANVLTF. The full variable domain, with the rest looked up from reference TRBV3-1 and TRBJ2-6, is DTAVSQTPKYLVTQMGNDKSIKCEQNLGHDTMYWYKQDSKKFLKIMFSYNNKELIINETVPNRFSPKSPDKAHLNLHINSLELGDSAVYFCASSRFGQGGSGANVLTFGAGSRLTVL.

The genes are TRBV6-6 and TRBJ1-5; 7 positions agree with TRBD1. V dropped 6 bases and J dropped 1; count of bases not matched to a gene: 3. The CDR3 covers 14 residues. Germline CDR1 and CDR2: MNHNY and SVGAGI (reference sequence). In DNA, the CDR3 is TGTGCCAGCAGACAGGGGTCCAGCAATCAGCCCCAGCATTTT. Protein product: CASRQGSSNQPQHF.

This clonotype appeared a few times. The rearrangement uses TRBV6-5 and TRBJ2-7, with a weak D call TRBD1 (5 bases). The germline CDR1 and CDR2 sequences are MNHEY and SVGAGI. Trimming took 7 bases from V and 1 from J, leaving 20 bases between them. The CDR3 consists of 16 residues. The chain's CDR3 is CASMLTDRMGSYEQYF. The CDR3 DNA follows: TGTGCCAGCATGTTAACCGACAGAATGGGGTCCTACGAGCAGTACTTC.

This clonotype was detected only a few times. The genes are TRBV6-5 and TRBJ1-1; TRBD1 might be the D (6 bases). The CDR3 runs to 15 residues. Germline V gene sequence: CDR1 MNHEY, CDR2 SVGAGI. V lost 6 bases, J lost 1 base, and 15 bases lay in between. CDR3 bases: TGTGCCAGCAGCAAAACAGGGATACAGAACACTGAAGCTTTCTTT. Amino acids: CASSKTGIQNTEAFF.

Only a few counts were recorded for this clonotype. The chain has TRBV7-9 and TRBJ2-3; 10 positions match TRBD2. Germline trimming cut 5 bases from V and 2 bases from J; bases unmatched to any gene: 7. The germline V gene has CDR1 SEHNR and CDR2 FQNEAQ (reference sequence). The CDR3 length is 16 residues. This CDR3 reads CASSPGGLASTDTQYF. CDR3 DNA sequence: TGTGCCAGCAGCCCGGGGGGACTAGCGTCCACAGATACGCAGTATTTT.

This clonotype came up many times. V and J are TRBV7-9 and TRBJ1-4; 10 bases match TRBD1. The ends lost 4 bases at V and 8 bases at J; junction bases unmatched: 4. Germline CDR1 is SEHNR and CDR2 is FQNEAQ (reference sequence). This CDR3 comprises 14 residues. CDR3 protein: CASSSDRGREKLFF. The CDR3 nucleotides are TGTGCCAGCAGCTCAGACAGGGGGCGAGAAAAACTGTTTTTT. Full variable domain (remainder filled in from reference TRBV7-9 and TRBJ1-4): DTGVSQNPRHKITKRGQNVTFRCDPISEHNRLYWYRQTLGQGPEFLTYFQNEAQLEKSRLLSDRFSAERPKGSFSTLEIQRTEQGDSAMYLCASSSDRGREKLFFGSGTQLSVL.

J is TRBJ1-1 and V is TRBV6-4; D perhaps matches TRBD1 (5 bases). V was shortened by 2 bases and J by 7 bases, with 8 bases between the two germline ends. The CDR3 runs to 12 residues. In germline, CDR1 is MRHNA, CDR2 SNTAGT. Here the CDR3 reads CASSDGRGEAFF. CDR3 bases: TGTGCCAGCAGTGACGGGAGGGGTGAAGCTTTCTTT.

J is TRBJ2-2 and V is TRBV29-1, with unresolved D. V was pared by 7 bases and J by 1 base, with 10 bases between. The V gene's germline CDR1 is SQVTM and CDR2 ANQGSEA. The CDR3 covers 13 residues. In nucleotides, the CDR3 is TGCAGCGCCCTCGCCCTGAACACCGGGGAGCTGTTTTTT. Translated: CSALALNTGELFF.

A few counts support this clonotype. The chain combines TRBV6-1 with TRBJ2-5, with D unresolved. Trimming removed 3 bases from V and 5 bases from J, with 16 bases in between. The CDR3 contains 15 residues. Germline V gene data show CDR1 as MNHNS and CDR2 as SASEGT. CDR3 sequence reads: CASSESLLPRETQYF. In DNA, the CDR3 is TGTGCCAGCAGTGAGTCTTTACTCCCAAGGGAGACCCAGTACTTC.

This clonotype occurred a few times. The V call is TRBV20-1, the J call TRBJ2-7; D might be TRBD1 or TRBD2, each matching 5 bases. Germline CDR1 DFQATT, CDR2 SNEGSKA (reference sequence). The length of the CDR3 is 14 residues. V was cut by 3 bases and J by 0 bases, with 12 bases left in between. CDR3 residues: CSASLTGRSYEQYF. The CDR3 nucleotides read TGCAGTGCTAGTTTGACGGGACGCTCCTACGAGCAGTACTTC.

The chain combines TRBV14 with TRBJ2-1, with 14 bases lining up with TRBD2. The germline V gene encodes CDR1 SGHDN and CDR2 FVKESK. The CDR3 covers 15 residues. Trimming removed 3 bases from V and 9 bases from J; junction bases left unmatched: 4. In nucleotides, the CDR3 is TGTGCCAGCAGCCACGGGACTAGCGGGGGACGTGAGCAGTTCTTC. The encoded protein is CASSHGTSGGREQFF.

There are a few counts of this clonotype. This chain joins TRBV28 and TRBJ1-2, with D unresolved. CDR1 is MDHEN, CDR2 SYDVKM, per germline. The CDR3 covers 17 residues. The V gene lost 5 bases and the J gene lost 3 bases, with 22 bases spanning the gap. CDR3 sequence: CASSALEMGLIDYGYTF. The DNA of the CDR3 is TGTGCCAGCAGTGCCTTGGAGATGGGGTTGATCGACTATGGCTACACCTTC.